A selection of T cell receptor beta chains follows, all from one sample in a study of blood T cell repertoires in COVID-19. The assay was immunoSEQ multiplex PCR, and TCRdb's table has in-frame clones only and misses some. The sample shows 410,000 or so clones, approximately 89% of them seen only once. Input material: peripheral blood. The receptors here all came from a woman aged 40 to 50 with COVID-19, enrolled during active disease. Both conserved end residues are part of each CDR3. A D gene is named only where the DNA matches it firmly. The size field is filled for only some rows; it gives once, few, many or a size class.

CDR3aa,CDR3nt,abundance,v_gene,d_gene,j_gene
CASSVGQGTDTQYF,TGTGCCAGCAGCGTGGGACAGGGGACAGATACGCAGTATTTT,-,TRBV5-6,TRBD1,TRBJ2-3
CASSLGWQGDSPLHF,TGTGCCAGCAGCTTAGGTTGGCAGGGGGATTCACCCCTCCACTTT,-,TRBV5-4,TRBD1,TRBJ1-6
CASSPTTGSDTEAFF,TGTGCCAGCTCACCGACGACAGGGTCGGACACTGAAGCTTTCTTT,once,TRBV18,TRBD1,TRBJ1-1
CASSSPWTAHANTGELFF,TGCGCCAGCAGCTCACCCTGGACAGCACACGCGAACACCGGGGAGCTGTTTTTT,once,TRBV5-1,-,TRBJ2-2
CASSLNRGSEQYF,TGTGCCAGCAGCTTAAACAGGGGAAGCGAGCAGTACTTC,-,TRBV7-9,TRBD1,TRBJ2-7
CASSHKGGAGANVLTF,TGCGCCAGCAGCCACAAGGGGGGGGCTGGGGCCAACGTCCTGACTTTC,-,TRBV4-3,-,TRBJ2-6
CASSQDRVTTNEKLFF,TGCGCCAGCAGCCAGGACAGGGTTACGACTAATGAAAAACTGTTTTTT,-,TRBV4-1,TRBD1,TRBJ1-4
CASSLVAGVSSDYGYTF,TGCGCCAGCAGCTTGGTGGCAGGGGTTAGTTCGGACTATGGCTACACCTTC,-,TRBV5-1,-,TRBJ1-2
CASSHGQGVAEAFF,TGTGCCAGCAGCCATGGACAGGGAGTCGCTGAAGCTTTCTTT,-,TRBV3-1/TRBV3-2,TRBD1,TRBJ1-1
CASRLSGQGGARYTF,TGTGCCAGCAGACTCAGCGGACAGGGGGGAGCTCGCTACACCTTC,-,TRBV6-5,TRBD1,TRBJ1-2
CASSQEGGTGGYEQYF,TGCGCCAGCAGCCAAGAAGGAGGGACAGGGGGCTACGAGCAGTACTTC,few,TRBV4-3,TRBD1,TRBJ2-7
CASSPDRAHSYAAGTF,TGTGCCAGTAGTCCCGACAGGGCGCATTCATACGCCGCTGGCACCTTC,-,TRBV19,TRBD1,TRBJ1-2
CASSKGGQAGQPQHF,TGTGCCAGCAGCAAGGGGGGACAGGCAGGTCAGCCCCAGCATTTT,-,TRBV6-5,TRBD1,TRBJ1-5
CASSDSPGTGVYGYTF,TGTGCCAGCAGTGACTCGCCCGGGACAGGGGTCTATGGCTACACCTTC,once,TRBV6-4,TRBD1,TRBJ1-2
CASSERRTGQSPNYGYTF,TGTGCCAGCAGTGAAAGGAGAACAGGACAGTCACCTAACTATGGCTACACCTTC,-,TRBV6-1,-,TRBJ1-2
CASSPRQYSGNTIYF,TGTGCCAGCTCACCAAGACAGTACTCTGGAAACACCATATATTTT,-,TRBV18,-,TRBJ1-3
CASSLQGRGYTF,TGTGCCAGCAGTCTACAGGGTCGGGGCTACACCTTC,-,TRBV28,-,TRBJ1-2
CASSSGTGPNSPLHF,TGTGCCAGCAGCTCCGGGACAGGTCCCAATTCACCCCTCCACTTT,-,TRBV6-4,TRBD1,TRBJ1-6
CAWSSRGRTYGYTF,TGTGCCTGGAGTAGCAGGGGCCGGACGTATGGCTACACCTTC,-,TRBV30,-,TRBJ1-2
CASSSATGGGSYEQYF,TGTGCCAGCAGCTCAGCCACAGGGGGAGGATCCTACGAGCAGTACTTC,-,TRBV5-6,TRBD1,TRBJ2-7